One and the same sample provided the 9 T cell receptor beta chains below, sequenced in a study of PD-1 blockade in classical Hodgkin lymphoma. The method was immunoSEQ multiplex PCR; TCRdb's version includes in-frame clones alone and lacks a portion of them. The sample lists about 23,000 clones, more than 75% seen once, with around 25% in the top ten. The time point was: cycle 4 day 1 (C4D1), after five to seven weeks of nivolumab. Following autologous stem cell transplantation, relapse occurred in every patient, and exposure to brentuximab vedotin varied. This sample comprised peripheral blood mononuclear cells (PBMCs), obtained before the fourth cycle of nivolumab. These receptors all stem from a human donor with classical Hodgkin lymphoma.

The chain carries TRBV15 and TRBJ1-2; a weak D match, TRBD1 (6 bases). This CDR3 is 17 amino acids long. CDR1 and CDR2 (germline): LNHNV, YYDKDF (reference sequence). V was cut by 1 base and J by 3 bases, with 18 bases left in between. The CDR3, as DNA: TGTGCCACCAGCAGAGCTGGGGACAAGATCGTATACTATGGCTACACCTTC. Protein: CATSRAGDKIVYYGYTF. The whole variable domain, remainder taken from reference TRBV15 and TRBJ1-2, is DAMVIQNPRYQVTQFGKPVTLSCSQTLNHNVMYWYQQKSSQAPKLLFHYYDKDFNNEADTPDNFQSRRPNTSFCFLDIRSPGLGDTAMYLCATSRAGDKIVYYGYTFGSGTRLTVV.

The chain has TRBV29-1 and TRBJ2-3; D is possibly TRBD1 (6 bases). CDR3 length: 15 amino acids. The germline V gene encodes CDR1 SQVTM and CDR2 ANQGSEA. V was cut by 7 bases and J by 3 bases, with 20 bases left in between. The CDR3 region is CSANLGGGGTDTQYF. CDR3 in DNA: TGCAGCGCAAATCTAGGGGGTGGGGGTACAGATACGCAGTATTTT.

The V and J genes are TRBV5-4 and TRBJ2-1; 7 positions agree with TRBD2. V gave up 5 bases and J gave up 8 bases; unmatched junction bases: 13. This CDR3 region has 15 residues. Germline-derived CDR1 and CDR2 are SGHNT and YYREEE (reference sequence). CDR3 residues: CASRIGLDRLDEQFF. Written as DNA, the CDR3 is TGTGCCAGCAGAATCGGACTAGACCGATTGGATGAGCAGTTCTTC.

The chain carries TRBV2 and TRBJ2-7; D is perhaps TRBD2 (6 bases). Trimming removed 3 bases from V and 3 bases from J, with 12 bases in between. Germline-derived CDR1 and CDR2 are SNHLY and FYNNEI. This CDR3 spans 14 amino acids. CDR3 sequence (DNA): TGTGCCAGCAGTGAGGACCCCGGGGGCTACGAGCAGTACTTC. Its protein product is CASSEDPGGYEQYF.

CDR3: CASSFWTGPNEKLFF. The DNA of the CDR3 is TGTGCCAGCAGCTTCTGGACAGGGCCGAATGAAAAACTGTTTTTT. V is TRBV5-5 and J is TRBJ1-4, with 8 bases that match TRBD1. The V gene's germline CDR1 is SGHKS and CDR2 YYEKEE (reference sequence). With V trimmed by 2 bases and J by 5 bases, 5 bases remained unmatched. The CDR3 contains 15 residues.

The chain carries TRBV11-3 and TRBJ2-1; 9 bases map to TRBD2. The germline CDR1 and CDR2 sequences are SGHNT and YENEEA. This CDR3 contains 16 residues. V lost 5 bases, J lost 7 bases, and 12 bases stayed unmatched. The CDR3 reads CASSTQSGGSLNEQFF. CDR3 DNA sequence: TGTGCCAGCAGCACCCAAAGCGGGGGGTCTTTAAATGAGCAGTTCTTC.

The chain links TRBV5-4 to TRBJ2-1; D may correspond to TRBD1 or TRBD2 (5 bases each). The germline CDR1 and CDR2 sequences are SGHNT and YYREEE (reference sequence). CDR3 length: 17 residues. V was pared by 2 bases and J by 3 bases, with 18 bases between. The CDR3 DNA sequence: TGTGCCAGCAGCTTCGGGACCGGCCCCATTAACTACAATGAGCAGTTCTTC. Its protein product is CASSFGTGPINYNEQFF.

V and J are TRBV6-5 and TRBJ2-7; 9 bases line up with TRBD2. This CDR3 has 16 residues. From germline, CDR1 is MNHEY and CDR2 SVGAGI. With 0 bases clipped from V and 0 bases from J, the junction kept 3 bases outside the gene matches. The CDR3 sequence is CASSYSSGLASYEQYF. The CDR3 DNA is TGTGCCAGCAGTTACTCTTCGGGACTAGCCTCCTACGAGCAGTACTTC.

This chain uses TRBV15 with TRBJ1-3, with 9 bases aligning to TRBD1. This CDR3 has 16 residues. The V and J ends lost 3 bases and 5 bases, in that order; junction bases with no gene match: 8. CDR1 and CDR2 (germline): LNHNV, YYDKDF (reference sequence). CDR3 in DNA: TGTGCCACCAGCAGCGGTTACAGGGGGCGCCGAAACACCATATATTTT. It is translated as CATSSGYRGRRNTIYF.